The 8 T cell receptor beta chains below were found in one sample sequenced in a study of cytomegalovirus exposure and HLA in healthy donors. PCR used 60 Vbeta primers and 13 Jbeta primers. Repertoires were generated with immunoSEQ multiplex PCR, while TCRdb's copy carries only in-frame clones and drops some. The table lists about 120,000 clones, about 75% of them singletons, with about 32% in the top ten. Sequencing input: PBMCs. Source of these receptors: a man aged 55 to 70 in good health and CMV-seropositive.

The gene calls are TRBV6-1 and TRBJ1-1; D is uncertain. V was shortened by 7 bases and J by 0 bases, with 12 bases between the two germline ends. CDR1 is MNHNS, CDR2 SASEGT, per germline. The CDR3 runs 14 residues. The CDR3 here is CASNFEAMNTEAFF. CDR3 in DNA: TGTGCCAGCAATTTTGAAGCCATGAACACTGAAGCTTTCTTT.

This clone appeared a few times. The chain is built from TRBV7-2 and TRBJ2-7, with D possibly being TRBD1 (7 bases). CDR3 size: 14 residues. In germline, CDR1 is SGHTA, CDR2 FQGNSA. V was shortened by 3 bases and J by 3 bases, with 12 bases between the two germline ends. The CDR3 loop is CASSFQGGSYEQYF. The CDR3 DNA sequence: TGTGCCAGCAGCTTCCAGGGGGGTAGCTACGAGCAGTACTTC.

This clone was seen a single time. One end of the junction does not line up with germline, which may come from a read error. The chain joins TRBV29-1 to TRBJ2-7; tentative D call: TRBD2 (6 bases). CDR3 size: 11 residues. Germline lookup yields CDR1 SQVTM and CDR2 ANQGSEA. The CDR3 is CSGGVGQEQHF. The CDR3 nucleotides are TGCAGCGGGGGGGTGGGGCAGGAGCAGCACTTC.

The chain is built from TRBV9 and TRBJ2-5, with 10 positions matching TRBD1. The V gene end was trimmed by 4 bases and the J gene end by 2 bases; junction bases not matched to a gene: 8. This CDR3 comprises 16 residues. The germline V gene encodes CDR1 SGDLS and CDR2 YYNGEE. The chain's CDR3 is CASSPPTGGLQETQYF. CDR3 in DNA: TGTGCCAGCAGCCCCCCGACAGGGGGCCTACAAGAGACCCAGTACTTC. The variable domain in full, with the rest retrieved from reference TRBV9 and TRBJ2-5, is DSGVTQTPKHLITATGQRVTLRCSPRSGDLSVYWYQQSLDQGLQFLIQYYNGEERAKGNILERFSAQQFPDLHSELNLSSLELGDSALYFCASSPPTGGLQETQYFGPGTRLLVL.

The chain joins TRBV16 to TRBJ2-3; 10 bases match TRBD1. The CDR3 length is 14 residues. Germline loops: CDR1 KGHSY, CDR2 FQNENV. The V and J ends lost 6 bases and 7 bases, in that order; junction bases with no gene match: 7. DNA for the CDR3: TGTGCCAGCAGTCTCGGCGACAGGGGGCATACGCAGTATTTT. Translation gives CASSLGDRGHTQYF.

The chain carries TRBV12-5 and TRBJ2-6, with 7 bases lining up with TRBD2. The CDR3 contains 16 residues. V was pared by 5 bases and J by 1 base, with 5 bases of the junction left unmatched. Germline V CDR1 and CDR2: LGHNT, FRNRAP. CDR3 region: CASGPPRGSGANVLTF. The CDR3 nucleotides read TGTGCTAGTGGTCCCCCGCGGGGGTCTGGGGCCAACGTCCTGACTTTC.

This clone was observed a few times. The V call is TRBV6-5, the J call TRBJ1-5, with 10 bases matching TRBD1. Trimming cost V 5 bases and J 6 bases; bases outside gene matches: 4. There are 14 residues in the CDR3. The germline V gene encodes CDR1 MNHEY and CDR2 SVGAGI. CDR3 amino acids: CASSRDRGGQPQHF. The CDR3 region has the DNA TGTGCCAGCAGTCGGGACAGGGGAGGTCAGCCCCAGCATTTT.

The rearrangement uses TRBV7-9 and TRBJ1-4; D is undetermined. The CDR3 runs to 15 residues. Germline lookup yields CDR1 SEHNR and CDR2 FQNEAQ (reference sequence). Trimming removed 1 base from V and 7 bases from J, with 13 bases in between. CDR3: CASSLEHSGSEKLFF. The DNA for the CDR3 is TGTGCCAGCAGCTTAGAGCATTCCGGGAGTGAAAAACTGTTTTTT.